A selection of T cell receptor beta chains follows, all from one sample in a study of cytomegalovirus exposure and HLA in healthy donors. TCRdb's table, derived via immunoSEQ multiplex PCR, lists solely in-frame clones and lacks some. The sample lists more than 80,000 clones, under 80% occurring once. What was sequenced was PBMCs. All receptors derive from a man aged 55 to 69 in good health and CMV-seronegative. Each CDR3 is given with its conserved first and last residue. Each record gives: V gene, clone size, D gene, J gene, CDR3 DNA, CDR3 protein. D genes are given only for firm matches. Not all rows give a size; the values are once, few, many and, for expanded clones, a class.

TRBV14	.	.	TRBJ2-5	TGTGCCAGCAGCCTGACCTTACAGGGAACCCAGTACTTC	CASSLTLQGTQYF
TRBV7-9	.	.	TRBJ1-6	TGTGCCAGCAGCGACATCCGGGGGGCTAATTCACCCCTCCACTTT	CASSDIRGANSPLHF
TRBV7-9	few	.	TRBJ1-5	TGTGCCAGCAGCAGAGACGGGTATAGCAATCAGCCCCAGCATTTT	CASSRDGYSNQPQHF
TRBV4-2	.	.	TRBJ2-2	TGTGCCAGCAGCCTCGTGGCCGGGGAGCCGTTTTTT	CASSLVAGEPFF
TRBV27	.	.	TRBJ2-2	TGTGCCAGCAGTTTCCGGGGAATGAACACCGGGGAGCTGTTTTTT	CASSFRGMNTGELFF
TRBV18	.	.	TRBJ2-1	TGTGCCAGCTCACCAACCTTACACGTCCCCAGGGTCTACAATGAGCAGTTCTTC	CASSPTLHVPRVYNEQFF
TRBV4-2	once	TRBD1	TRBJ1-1	TGTGCCAGCAGCCTCCAGAGCAGGGGGGATACTGAAGCTTTCTTT	CASSLQSRGDTEAFF
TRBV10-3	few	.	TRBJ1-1	TGTGCCATCAGGTTGGGGAGTGGAACTGAAGCTTTCTTT	CAIRLGSGTEAFF
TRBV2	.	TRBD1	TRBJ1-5	TGTGCCAGCAGTTGGGACAGCAAAAATCAGCCCCAGCATTTT	CASSWDSKNQPQHF
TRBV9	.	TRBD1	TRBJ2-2	TGTGCCAGCAGCCCTTACCAGGGGGCGGTGACCGGGGAGCTGTTTTTT	CASSPYQGAVTGELFF
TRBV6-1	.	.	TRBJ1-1	TGTGCCAGCAGTGAAACGGGGAACACTGAAGCTTTCTTT	CASSETGNTEAFF
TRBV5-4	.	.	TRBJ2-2	TGTGCCAGCAGCCCTGGAGGGGGCTCTAGAATCGGGGAGCTGTTTTTT	CASSPGGGSRIGELFF
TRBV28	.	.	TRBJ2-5	TGTGCCAGCAGTTTAGGCGGACGGACCGGGGCCCAGTACTTC	CASSLGGRTGAQYF
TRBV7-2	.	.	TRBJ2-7	TGTGCCAGCAGCTTAGCGCATAACAGCCGTTCCGGGCAGTACTTC	CASSLAHNSRSGQYF
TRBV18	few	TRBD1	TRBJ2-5	TGTGCCAGCTCCCCAGGGGGCTGGGAGACCCAGTACTTC	CASSPGGWETQYF
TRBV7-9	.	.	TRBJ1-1	TGTGCCAGCAGCCCACAGGGTGGGATTGAAGCTTTCTTT	CASSPQGGIEAFF
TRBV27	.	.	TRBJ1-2	TGTGCCAGCAGCCCTACCCGAGAACGGGGCTACACCTTC	CASSPTRERGYTF
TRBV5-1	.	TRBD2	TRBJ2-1	TGCGCCAGCAGCCCCCCGGGACTAGCGGGGACCTACAATGAGCAGTTCTTC	CASSPPGLAGTYNEQFF